One sample yielded the 31 T cell receptor beta chains listed below, sequenced in a study of T cells in Graves' hyperthyroidism and ophthalmopathy. Researchers amplified the TCR beta CDR3 regions from RNA transcripts. TCR CDR3 underwent first-round RT-PCR with the HTBI primer set. TCRdb recomputed calls from the multiplex PCR reads with MiXCR, one row per CDR3 protein. The table lists 500,000 to 600,000 distinct CDR3 sequences, around 42% of them singletons, with around 7.7% in the top ten. Sample: peripheral blood or thyroid tissue (not recorded which). The receptors shown here come from a woman aged 18-29 years with Graves' hyperthyroidism.

This clonotype was seen many times. The chain joins TRBV5-1 to TRBJ2-7; either TRBD1 or TRBD2 may fit D (5 bases each). The CDR3 totals 13 residues. The germline gives CDR1 SGHRS, CDR2 YFSETQ. Trimming pared 5 bases from V and 0 bases from J, leaving 9 bases between. The CDR3 DNA reads as TGCGCCAGCAGAGAGGGGAGCTCCTACGAGCAGTACTTC. It yields the protein CASREGSSYEQYF.

This chain joins TRBV10-3 and TRBJ1-1; the D gene is possibly TRBD1 (5 bases). The V and J ends lost 3 bases and 8 bases respectively, with 13 bases between them. The CDR3 is 13 residues long. Germline CDR1 and CDR2: ENHRY and SYGVKD. The CDR3 DNA reads as TGTGCCATCAGTGAACGGAGGGGTGGCGAAGCTTTCTTT. Translation gives CAISERRGGEAFF.

The chain links TRBV10-1 to TRBJ2-1; D possibly matches TRBD1 or TRBD2 (5 bases each). Between the trimmed V and J ends, which lost 7 bases and 5 bases, there was a span of 15 bases. This CDR3 comprises 14 residues. CDR1 and CDR2 from the germline V gene are WNHNN and SYGVQD (reference sequence). The CDR3 DNA reads TGCGCCAGCAAGAGGGGATTGGCCGACAATGAGCAGTTCTTC. It yields the protein CASKRGLADNEQFF.

This chain connects TRBV7-8 to TRBJ1-1; D may be TRBD1 (5 bases). The V and J ends lost 6 bases and 1 base respectively, with 21 bases between them. CDR1 is SGHVS and CDR2 is FQNEAQ in the germline V gene. The CDR3 runs to 17 residues. This chain's CDR3 is CASSLKTGGVGNTEAFF. The CDR3 DNA is TGTGCCAGCAGTCTGAAAACGGGGGGGGTGGGGAACACTGAAGCTTTCTTT.

This clonotype has more than one count but fewer than ten. This rearrangement joins TRBV7-2 to TRBJ2-5, with 7 bases that match TRBD2. Germline values: CDR1 SGHTA, CDR2 FQGNSA. The CDR3 is 11 residues long. With 5 bases clipped from V and 9 bases from J, the junction kept 3 bases outside the gene matches. In DNA, the CDR3 is TGTGCCAGCAGCAGCGCGGGAGCCCAGTACTTC. Encoded protein: CASSSAGAQYF.

The gene calls are TRBV18 and TRBJ1-5; no clear D gene. V was cut by 4 bases and J by 10 bases, with 5 bases left in between. The V gene's germline CDR1 is KGHSH and CDR2 LQKENI. This CDR3 has 10 amino acids. CDR3 region: CASSRTPQHF. The DNA of the CDR3 is TGTGCCAGCTCACGAACACCCCAGCATTTT.

The V call is TRBV29-1, the J call TRBJ1-3; D perhaps matches TRBD1 (6 bases). The CDR3 has 14 residues. Germline CDR1 SQVTM, CDR2 ANQGSEA. V lost 4 bases, J lost 0 bases, and 10 bases lay in between. CDR3 nucleotides: TGCAGCGTTGGGGGGCCAGGCTCTGGAAACACCATATATTTT. Encoded protein: CSVGGPGSGNTIYF.

Concerning this clonotype: An end of the junction does not agree with germline; a read error may underlie this. V and J are TRBV10-3 and TRBJ2-2, with D hard to call. The CDR3 totals 14 residues. Per the germline V gene, CDR1 is ENHRY and CDR2 is SYGVKD. The CDR3 sequence is CAITYQQNTGELFF. The DNA for the CDR3 is TGTGCAATCACATACCAACAGAACACCGGGGAGCTGTTTTTT.

J is TRBJ2-5 and V is TRBV20-1, with 12 bases lining up with TRBD2. The CDR3 is 15 amino acids. Trimming at V came to 1 base and at J to 5 bases, leaving 5 bases not matched to a gene. Germline loops: CDR1 DFQATT, CDR2 SNEGSKA (reference sequence). The chain's CDR3 is CSARGTSGRWETQYF. The CDR3 DNA reads TGCAGTGCTAGAGGCACTAGCGGGAGGTGGGAGACCCAGTACTTC.

This sequence joins TRBV2 and TRBJ2-7, with TRBD2 identical over 8 bases. This CDR3 has 15 amino acids. Unmatched junction bases numbered 10, after V lost 5 bases and J lost 4 bases. The germline V gene has CDR1 SNHLY and CDR2 FYNNEI. CDR3: CASSPSGGGGYEQYF. For the CDR3, the DNA is TGTGCCAGCAGTCCGTCGGGAGGGGGTGGTTACGAGCAGTACTTC.

The V call is TRBV7-8, the J call TRBJ1-2; D perhaps matches TRBD1 (5 bases). Trimming removed 3 bases at V and 4 bases at J, with 9 bases between. This CDR3 comprises 13 residues. Per germline, CDR1 SGHVS and CDR2 FQNEAQ. CDR3: CASSFSQGYGYTF. CDR3 in DNA: TGTGCCAGCAGCTTTTCGCAGGGCTATGGCTACACCTTC.

The chain employs TRBV12-3 or TRBV12-4 and TRBJ2-7, with TRBD1 matching over 8 bases. Trimming at V came to 4 bases and at J to 7 bases, leaving 6 bases not matched to a gene. This CDR3 contains 13 residues. The CDR3 reads CASSYTTGEEQYF. The CDR3, as DNA: TGTGCCAGCAGTTACACGACAGGGGAGGAGCAGTACTTC.

This clonotype turned up a few times. The chain joins TRBV6-1 to TRBJ2-7, with no clear D. Germline CDR1 and CDR2: MNHNS and SASEGT. Trimming took 2 bases from V and 0 from J, leaving 11 bases between them. The CDR3 length is 15 residues. The DNA for the CDR3 is TGTGCCAGCAGTGAATATGGGGTTCTCTCCTACGAGCAGTACTTC. It yields the protein CASSEYGVLSYEQYF.

Concerning this clonotype itself: One end of the junction is discordant with germline, which a read error may explain. This rearrangement joins TRBV20-1 to TRBJ2-7, with 8 bases aligning to TRBD2. This CDR3 spans 11 amino acids. Per the germline V gene, CDR1 is DFQATT and CDR2 is SNEGSKA (reference sequence). The DNA of the CDR3 is TGCAGCCACGGTAGCGGGATCGAGCAGTGCTTC. Translating gives CSHGSGIEQCF.

This clonotype has only a few counts. This rearrangement joins TRBV4-1 to TRBJ2-7, with 7 bases identical to TRBD1. Germline values: CDR1 MGHRA, CDR2 YSYEKL. The CDR3 has 15 residues. V gave up 2 bases and J gave up 1 base; unmatched junction bases: 5. The CDR3 DNA reads as TGCGCCAGCAGCCAACCTAGGACAGGTTCCTACGAGCAGTACTTC. Its translation is CASSQPRTGSYEQYF.

This clonotype has at least ten counts. This chain connects TRBV29-1 to TRBJ2-5, with D perhaps TRBD2 (6 bases). The CDR3 spans 12 residues. Germline V gene lookup returns CDR1 SQVTM and CDR2 ANQGSEA. V was shortened by 4 bases and J by 5 bases, with 11 bases between the two germline ends. The CDR3 loop is CSVAAGRETQYF. In DNA, the CDR3 is TGCAGCGTTGCGGCAGGGAGGGAGACCCAGTACTTC.

The chain employs TRBV2 and TRBJ1-2; D gene ambiguous. CDR3 length equals 16 residues. V was cut by 6 bases and J by 5 bases, with 22 bases left in between. Germline V gives CDR1 SNHLY, CDR2 FYNNEI. Written as DNA, the CDR3 is TGTGCCAGCAGACCGGACGGCAGCCAAGCGGGTTATGGCTACACCTTC. This codes for CASRPDGSQAGYGYTF.

The chain couples TRBV29-1 to TRBJ2-7; 11 bases align to TRBD1. Germline CDR1 is SQVTM and CDR2 is ANQGSEA. The length of the CDR3 is 13 residues. The DNA of the CDR3 is TGCAGTTCCCCGGGACAGGGGGTTTACGAGCAGTACTTC. Translating it yields CSSPGQGVYEQYF.

This clonotype was seen many times. This rearrangement joins TRBV29-1 to TRBJ2-7, with a possible D match to TRBD1 (6 bases). Deletions cut 4 bases from V and 5 bases from J, with 15 bases between. CDR3 length: 13 amino acids. Germline V gene data show CDR1 as SQVTM and CDR2 as ANQGSEA. CDR3 in amino acids: CSVGNGRGNEQYF. CDR3 nucleotides: TGCAGCGTTGGAAACGGCAGGGGAAACGAGCAGTACTTC.

Notes on this clonotype: A read error may account for a junction end that differs from germline. The chain recombines TRBV6-2 or TRBV6-3 with TRBJ2-7; D is possibly TRBD1 or TRBD2 (7 bases each). The length of the CDR3 is 14 residues. CDR1 and CDR2 (germline): MNHEY, SVGEGT. CDR3 region: CASSPSGDSYEQHF. The CDR3, as DNA: TGTGCCAGCAGCCCCAGCGGGGACAGCTACGAGCAGCACTTC.

This sequence joins TRBV2 and TRBJ1-6; D gene unclear. V dropped 5 bases and J dropped 7 bases, with 9 bases sitting between them. Germline CDR1 is SNHLY and CDR2 is FYNNEI. The CDR3 has 13 residues. The CDR3, as DNA: TGTGCCAGCAGTTCCGGCTACAATTCACCCCTCCACTTT. Translation gives CASSSGYNSPLHF.

This clonotype has at least ten counts. The chain uses TRBV7-6 and TRBJ1-3; possible D gene TRBD1, 5 bases. V lost 2 bases and J lost 0, with 11 bases in between. The germline CDR1 and CDR2 sequences are SGHVS and FNYEAQ. This CDR3 region has 16 residues. CDR3 sequence reads: CASSLSGDGSGNTIYF. The CDR3 DNA follows: TGTGCCAGCAGCTTATCCGGGGACGGCTCTGGAAACACCATATATTTT.

This clonotype was recorded many times. This chain connects TRBV6-2 or TRBV6-3 to TRBJ2-5; D unresolved. This CDR3 has 12 amino acids. CDR1 MNHEY and CDR2 SVGEGT come from the germline V gene. Trimming removed 7 bases from V and 0 bases from J, with 6 bases in between. Written as DNA, the CDR3 is TGTGCCAGCAAACAGTACCAAGAGACCCAGTACTTC. This codes for CASKQYQETQYF.

There are many counts of this clonotype. The rearrangement uses TRBV20-1 and TRBJ1-1; D ambiguous. Germline V gene data show CDR1 as DFQATT and CDR2 as SNEGSKA (reference sequence). The CDR3 has 15 residues. V was pared by 0 bases and J by 3 bases, with 14 bases between. Here the CDR3 DNA reads TGCAGTGCTAGAGATGCGGGCAGTTCGGACACTGAAGCTTTCTTT. Amino acids: CSARDAGSSDTEAFF.

DNA of the CDR3: TGTGCCAGCAGCGTCGACAGGGGGCTGGGAAGGACTGAAGCTTTCTTT. Amino acids: CASSVDRGLGRTEAFF. The chain has TRBV2 and TRBJ1-1; 10 positions match TRBD1. V shed 6 bases, J shed 5 bases, and the junction held 12 bases outside the gene matches. Germline values: CDR1 SNHLY, CDR2 FYNNEI. This CDR3 region has 16 residues.

In this sample, this clonotype turned up many times. The chain combines TRBV12-3 or TRBV12-4 with TRBJ1-4; unclear D gene. Trimming left V 3 bases short and J 5 bases short, with 7 bases between. The CDR3 loop spans 13 amino acids. As DNA, the CDR3 is TGTGCCAGCAGTTTTCTGGCGAATGAAAAACTGTTTTTT. Translation gives CASSFLANEKLFF.

This chain connects TRBV5-6 to TRBJ1-4; D gene uncertain. CDR3 length: 15 amino acids. V was cut by 1 base and J by 5 bases, with 12 bases left in between. Per the germline V gene, CDR1 is SGHDT and CDR2 is YYEEEE. For the CDR3, the DNA is TGTGCCAGCAGCTTGCTTGGGGTGACCAATGAAAAACTGTTTTTT. Residues: CASSLLGVTNEKLFF.

This clonotype was counted many times. V and J are TRBV10-3 and TRBJ2-7; 14 bases line up with TRBD2. Per the germline V gene, CDR1 is ENHRY and CDR2 is SYGVKD. With V trimmed by 7 bases and J by 0 bases, 8 bases remained unmatched. The CDR3 runs to 17 residues. The CDR3 DNA is TGTGCCATCATGTCGCTGGGGACTAGCGGGAGCTCCTACGAGCAGTACTTC. Its translation: CAIMSLGTSGSSYEQYF.

V is TRBV9 and J is TRBJ2-7; 7 bases align to TRBD1. Germline V gene lookup returns CDR1 SGDLS and CDR2 YYNGEE. V shed 3 bases, J shed 5 bases, and the junction held 8 bases outside the gene matches. The CDR3 is 14 amino acids. CDR3 residues: CASSARQGSNEQYF. Here the CDR3 DNA reads TGTGCCAGCAGCGCAAGACAGGGTAGTAACGAGCAGTACTTC.

There are many counts of this clonotype. This chain joins TRBV4-2 and TRBJ1-2, with D possibly being TRBD1 (5 bases). V lost 1 base and J lost 8, with 14 bases in between. The CDR3 has 14 amino acids. Germline CDR1 reads LGHNA; CDR2 reads YNFKEQ. The CDR3 loop is CASSQGSQGEGYTF. Here the CDR3 DNA reads TGTGCCAGCAGCCAAGGTTCCCAGGGTGAAGGCTACACCTTC.

In its sample, this clonotype was seen many times. The chain joins TRBV19 to TRBJ1-1, with 8 bases matching TRBD1. V dropped 4 bases and J dropped 5; count of bases not matched to a gene: 3. In germline, CDR1 is LNHDA, CDR2 SQIVND (reference sequence). The CDR3 totals 13 residues. The CDR3 protein is CASSRTGRTEAFF. DNA for the CDR3: TGTGCCAGTAGTAGGACAGGGAGGACTGAAGCTTTCTTT.